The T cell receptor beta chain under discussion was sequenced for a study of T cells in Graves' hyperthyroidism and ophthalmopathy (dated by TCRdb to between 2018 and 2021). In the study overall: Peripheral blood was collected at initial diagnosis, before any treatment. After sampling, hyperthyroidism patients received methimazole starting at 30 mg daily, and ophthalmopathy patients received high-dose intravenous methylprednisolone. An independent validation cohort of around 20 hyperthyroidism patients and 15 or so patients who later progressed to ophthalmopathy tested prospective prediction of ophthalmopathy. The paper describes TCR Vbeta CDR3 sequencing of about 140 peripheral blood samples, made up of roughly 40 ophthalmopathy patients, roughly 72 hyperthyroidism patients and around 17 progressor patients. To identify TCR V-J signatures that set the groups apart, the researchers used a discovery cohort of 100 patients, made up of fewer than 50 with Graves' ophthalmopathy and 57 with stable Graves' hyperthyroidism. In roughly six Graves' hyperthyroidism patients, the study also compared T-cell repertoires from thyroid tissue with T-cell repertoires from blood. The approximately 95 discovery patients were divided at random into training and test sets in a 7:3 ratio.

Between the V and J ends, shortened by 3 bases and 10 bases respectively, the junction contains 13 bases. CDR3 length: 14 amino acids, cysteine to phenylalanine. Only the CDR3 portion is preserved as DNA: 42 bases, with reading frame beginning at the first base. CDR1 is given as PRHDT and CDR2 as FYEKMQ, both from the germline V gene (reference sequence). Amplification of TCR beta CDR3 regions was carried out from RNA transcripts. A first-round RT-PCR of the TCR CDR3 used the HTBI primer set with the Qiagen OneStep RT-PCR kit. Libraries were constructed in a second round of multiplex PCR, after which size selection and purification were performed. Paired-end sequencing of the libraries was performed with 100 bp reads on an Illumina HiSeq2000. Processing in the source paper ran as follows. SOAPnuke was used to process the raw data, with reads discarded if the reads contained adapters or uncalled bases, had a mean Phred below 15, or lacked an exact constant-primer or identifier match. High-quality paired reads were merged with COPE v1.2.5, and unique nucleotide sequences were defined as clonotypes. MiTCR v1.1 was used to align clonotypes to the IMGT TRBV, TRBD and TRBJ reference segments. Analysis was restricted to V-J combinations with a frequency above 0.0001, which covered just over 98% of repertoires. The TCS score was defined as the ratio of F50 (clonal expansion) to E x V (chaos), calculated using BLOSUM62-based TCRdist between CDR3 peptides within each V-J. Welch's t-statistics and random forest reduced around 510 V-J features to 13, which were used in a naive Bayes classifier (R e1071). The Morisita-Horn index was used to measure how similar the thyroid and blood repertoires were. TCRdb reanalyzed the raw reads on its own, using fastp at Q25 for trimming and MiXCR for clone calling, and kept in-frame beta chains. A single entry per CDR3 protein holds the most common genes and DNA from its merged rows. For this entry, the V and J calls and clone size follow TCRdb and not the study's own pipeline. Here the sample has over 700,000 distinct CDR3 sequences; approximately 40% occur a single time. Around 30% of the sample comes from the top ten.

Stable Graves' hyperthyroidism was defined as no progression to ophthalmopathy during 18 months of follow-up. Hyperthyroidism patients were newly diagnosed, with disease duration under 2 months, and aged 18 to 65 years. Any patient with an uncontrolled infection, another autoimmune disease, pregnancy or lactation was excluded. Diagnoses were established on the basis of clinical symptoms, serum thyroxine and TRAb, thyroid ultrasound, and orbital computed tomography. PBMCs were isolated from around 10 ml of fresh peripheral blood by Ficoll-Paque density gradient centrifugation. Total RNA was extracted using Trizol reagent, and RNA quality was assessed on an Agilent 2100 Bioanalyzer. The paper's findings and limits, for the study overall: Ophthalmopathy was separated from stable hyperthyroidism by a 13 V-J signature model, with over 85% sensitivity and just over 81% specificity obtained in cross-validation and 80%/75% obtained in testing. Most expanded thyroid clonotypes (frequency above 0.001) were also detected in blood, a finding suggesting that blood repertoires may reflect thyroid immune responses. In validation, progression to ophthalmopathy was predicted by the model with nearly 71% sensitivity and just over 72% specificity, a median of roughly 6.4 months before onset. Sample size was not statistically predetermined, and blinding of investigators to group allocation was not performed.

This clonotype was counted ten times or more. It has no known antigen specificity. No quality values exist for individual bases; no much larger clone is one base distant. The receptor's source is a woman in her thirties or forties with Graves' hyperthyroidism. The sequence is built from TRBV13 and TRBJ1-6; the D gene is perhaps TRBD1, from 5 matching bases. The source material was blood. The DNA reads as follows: TGTGCCAGCAGCTTTGGGGGTTTTGGCTCACCCCTCCACTTT. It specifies CASSFGGFGSPLHF.